The sample holds many counts of the clone carrying this T cell receptor (beta chain). Its antigen is as yet unknown. Time point specified: sample taken at primary tumor resection. The data originate from a study of spatial heterogeneity in lung cancer. Study results and caveats: Counts for ubiquitous and regional expanded TCRs went along with ubiquitous and regional nonsynonymous mutations, respectively. Tracking of tumor mutation counts was seen in expanded intratumoral alpha and beta TCR counts.

A distinct unique molecular identifier was carried by each TCR cDNA molecule. One entry per CDR3 protein results from TCRdb running MiXCR on the 5' RACE reads. The data hold approximately 8,000 distinct CDR3 sequences, with 7.5% to 8.5% observed a single time. The CDR3 runs to 17 residues. V was cut by 8 bases and J by 4 bases, with 26 bases left in between. The germline gives CDR1 MDHEN, CDR2 SYDVKM. This chain links TRBV28 with TRBJ1-2, with D perhaps matching TRBD1 (6 bases). The clonotype originates from a male donor with early-stage non-small cell lung cancer. The sequenced sample was lung tumor tissue, obtained at surgery. The CDR3 nucleotides read TGTGCCAGCGTGAGGGGGGGGAGCGTTCCCCCGACCTATGGCTACACCTTC. It codes for CASVRGGSVPPTYGYTF.